These 12 T cell receptor beta chains were all obtained from the same sample, sequenced in a study of blood T cell repertoires in COVID-19. Using immunoSEQ multiplex PCR, the repertoire was profiled, and TCRdb retains in-frame clones only, with some absent. The sample yields roughly 65,000 clones, more than 70% seen once. Sequencing was performed on peripheral blood. These receptors were obtained from a man over 45 with acute or convalescent COVID-19.

J is TRBJ1-1 and V is TRBV12-3 or TRBV12-4; 9 bases agree with TRBD1. CDR3 size: 12 residues. The trim removed 6 bases at V and 11 bases at J, leaving 7 bases unmatched. The CDR3 is CASSLGQGSAFF. The CDR3 nucleotides are TGTGCCAGCAGCCTCGGACAGGGGTCTGCTTTCTTT.

The chain has TRBV11-2 and TRBJ2-5; perhaps TRBD1 as D (5 bases). Germline loops: CDR1 SGHAT, CDR2 FQNNGV. The V and J ends lost 3 bases and 7 bases respectively, with 12 bases between them. The CDR3 sequence is 13 residues long. The CDR3 is CASSFGQGWTQYF. CDR3 DNA sequence: TGTGCCAGCAGCTTTGGCCAGGGATGGACCCAGTACTTC.

The count of this clone is one. V usage is TRBV28 and J usage is TRBJ2-7, with D maybe TRBD1 (6 bases). The CDR3 runs to 13 residues. The germline gives CDR1 MDHEN, CDR2 SYDVKM. V gave up 10 bases and J gave up 0 bases, with 13 bases separating them. The CDR3 DNA sequence: TGTGCCAACTCTGACAGGTTCTCCTACGAGCAGTACTTC. This encodes CANSDRFSYEQYF.

This clone is a singleton in its sample. The V gene is TRBV16, the J gene TRBJ1-4; D ambiguous. The CDR3 length is 14 residues. V lost 5 bases, J lost 0 bases, and 7 bases lay in between. In germline, CDR1 is KGHSY, CDR2 FQNENV. CDR3 sequence reads: CASSFGSTNEKLFF. CDR3 in DNA: TGTGCCAGCAGCTTCGGGTCAACTAATGAAAAACTGTTTTTT. Filled out from reference TRBV16 and TRBJ1-4, the complete variable domain reads GEEVAQTPKHLVRGEGQKAKLYCAPIKGHSYVFWYQQVLKNEFKFLISFQNENVFDETGMPKERFSAKCLPNSPCSLEIQATKLEDSAVYFCASSFGSTNEKLFFGSGTQLSVL.

About this clone itself: A junction boundary mismatches the germline segment, possibly from a read error. The chain is built from TRBV9 and TRBJ1-1; D is uncertain. This CDR3 contains 13 residues. Germline CDR1 and CDR2: SGDLS and YYNGEE. The CDR3 DNA reads TGTGCCGGCAGCGTAATGGCCAACACTGAAGCTTTCTTT. It translates to CAGSVMANTEAFF.

This clone was seen only a few times. This rearrangement joins TRBV27 to TRBJ2-1; D gene uncertain. Germline V lookup: CDR1 MNHEY, CDR2 SMNVEV (reference sequence). The CDR3 is 16 residues long. Trimming pared 6 bases from V and 0 bases from J, leaving 15 bases between. The CDR3 spells CASSPHPRSSYNEQFF. The DNA of the CDR3 is TGTGCCAGCAGCCCCCACCCGCGGAGCTCCTACAATGAGCAGTTCTTC.

The chain combines TRBV30 with TRBJ2-7; 10 bases agree with TRBD2. The CDR3 is 16 amino acids. V was clipped by 0 bases and J by 2 bases; unmatched bases: 7. Germline assignment: CDR1 GTSNPN and CDR2 SVGIG (reference sequence). DNA of the CDR3: TGTGCCTGGAGTGTTACGACCGGGACTAGCGCCTACGAGCAGTACTTC. This codes for CAWSVTTGTSAYEQYF.

The rearrangement links TRBV6-5 to TRBJ2-1; D possibly corresponds to TRBD2 (6 bases). In germline, CDR1 is MNHEY, CDR2 SVGAGI. This CDR3 region has 16 residues. V lost 2 bases, J lost 8 bases, and 19 bases lay in between. This chain's CDR3 is CASSYLSGGSRDEQFF. The CDR3 bases are TGTGCCAGCAGTTACCTTAGCGGTGGGAGCCGGGATGAGCAGTTCTTC.

This chain links TRBV6-1 with TRBJ1-5, with TRBD1 matching 8 bases. With V trimmed by 2 bases and J by 5 bases, 5 bases remained unmatched. CDR3 size: 15 residues. Germline CDR1 and CDR2: MNHNS and SASEGT. The CDR3 DNA sequence: TGTGCCAGCAGTGAACCCAGGGGGCCCCATCAGCCCCAGCATTTT. This translates into CASSEPRGPHQPQHF.

V usage is TRBV27 and J usage is TRBJ1-2, with a tentative D call TRBD1 (5 bases). Germline CDR1 is MNHEY and CDR2 is SMNVEV (reference sequence). The CDR3 contains 13 residues. Trimming stripped 4 bases from V and 2 bases from J, with 8 bases between. The CDR3, as DNA: TGTGCCAGCAGTTCTCGACAGAACTATGGCTACACCTTC. This sequence encodes CASSSRQNYGYTF.

In this sample, this clone turned up once. The chain links TRBV6-5 to TRBJ1-2; D is uncertain. Germline V gene data show CDR1 as MNHEY and CDR2 as SVGAGI. V shed 2 bases and J shed 4 bases, with 14 bases lying between them. This CDR3 has 15 amino acids. CDR3 nucleotide sequence: TGTGCCAGCAGTTACGGTCAGGCCGCCCCCTATGGCTACACCTTC. Translation: CASSYGQAAPYGYTF.

V usage is TRBV6-5 and J usage is TRBJ2-3; perhaps TRBD2 as D (5 bases). V lost 6 bases and J lost 1, with 14 bases in between. Germline-derived CDR1 and CDR2 are MNHEY and SVGAGI. The CDR3 covers 15 residues. Here the CDR3 reads CASRSTAGGTDTQYF. The CDR3 DNA is TGTGCCAGCAGGTCTACCGCCGGGGGCACAGATACGCAGTATTTT.